These T cell receptor beta chains were read from a single sample in a study of cytomegalovirus exposure and HLA in healthy donors. The method was immunoSEQ multiplex PCR; TCRdb's version includes in-frame clones alone and lacks a portion of them. The data show approximately 110,000 clones, around 77% seen once. The specimen sequenced was PBMCs. These TCRs come from a woman between 40 and 55 years old in good health and CMV-seropositive. CDR3s include the opening cysteine and the closing phenylalanine or tryptophan. The order of the fields is V gene, clone size, D gene, J gene, CDR3 protein, CDR3 DNA. A D gene is named only where the DNA matches it firmly. Clone size is not always given. Where it is, it says once, few, many or a class for expanded clones.

TRBV5-4	.	.	TRBJ2-3	CASSLDREPTDTQYF	TGTGCCAGCAGCTTGGACAGGGAACCCACAGATACGCAGTATTTT
TRBV6-5	.	.	TRBJ1-1	CASSYGQRNTEAFF	TGTGCCAGCAGTTATGGGCAGAGAAACACTGAAGCTTTCTTT
TRBV4-1	.	.	TRBJ1-5	CASSQEPVFSQPQHF	TGCGCCAGCAGCCAAGAGCCGGTATTCTCTCAGCCCCAGCATTTT
TRBV9	once	.	TRBJ2-3	CASSVGTVSTDTQYF	TGTGCCAGCAGCGTAGGGACAGTGAGCACAGATACGCAGTATTTT
TRBV28	.	TRBD1	TRBJ1-5	CASSSIWTGRISVPQHF	TGTGCCAGCAGTTCTATTTGGACAGGACGAATTAGTGTGCCCCAGCATTTT
TRBV9	once	.	TRBJ1-4	CASSVGQGNEKLFF	TGTGCCAGCAGCGTTGGGCAGGGAAATGAAAAACTGTTTTTT
TRBV5-1	.	.	TRBJ2-1	CASSFDREQFF	TGCGCCAGCAGCTTCGACAGGGAGCAGTTCTTC
TRBV5-6	.	TRBD2	TRBJ2-1	CASSWQGGALQDEQFF	TGTGCCAGCAGCTGGCAGGGAGGGGCTTTACAAGATGAGCAGTTCTTC
TRBV27	.	.	TRBJ2-5	CASSSRLGETQYF	TGTGCCAGCAGTTCTAGGTTGGGAGAGACCCAGTACTTC
TRBV5-1	.	TRBD1	TRBJ1-1	CASGGGGNTEAFF	TGCGCCAGCGGAGGGGGCGGGAACACTGAAGCTTTCTTT
TRBV18	.	.	TRBJ1-4	CASSRDKREKLFF	TGTGCCAGCTCACGGGACAAGCGTGAAAAACTGTTTTTT
TRBV28	once	TRBD1	TRBJ1-2	CASSSGQGNYGYTF	TGTGCCAGCAGCTCGGGACAGGGGAACTATGGCTACACCTTC
TRBV6-6	.	TRBD2	TRBJ2-7	CASSYTSGDYEQYF	TGTGCCAGCAGTTACACTAGCGGAGACTACGAGCAGTACTTC
TRBV2	.	.	TRBJ1-4	CASTTQAGVGEKLFF	TGTGCCAGCACAACCCAAGCAGGGGTGGGTGAAAAACTGTTTTTT
TRBV7-6	.	TRBD1	TRBJ2-1	CASSQGQSLYNEQFF	TGTGCCAGCAGCCAGGGACAGAGCCTTTACAATGAGCAGTTCTTC
TRBV19	.	.	TRBJ1-5	CASSIGRAQPQHF	TGTGCCAGTAGTATTGGCAGGGCCCAGCCCCAGCATTTT
TRBV5-6	.	.	TRBJ2-1	CARSAEGTSPHEQFF	TGTGCCAGAAGCGCGGAGGGGACTTCCCCTCATGAGCAGTTCTTC
TRBV18	.	.	TRBJ1-5	CASSLTVESNQPQHF	TGTGCCAGCTCCTTAACGGTGGAGAGCAATCAGCCCCAGCATTTT
TRBV11-2	.	TRBD2	TRBJ2-1	CASSSFTSGIGNEQFF	TGTGCCAGCAGCTCTTTTACTAGCGGGATTGGCAATGAGCAGTTCTTC
TRBV19	.	.	TRBJ1-5	CASTFQGNQPQHF	TGTGCCAGTACCTTCCAGGGGAATCAGCCCCAGCATTTT